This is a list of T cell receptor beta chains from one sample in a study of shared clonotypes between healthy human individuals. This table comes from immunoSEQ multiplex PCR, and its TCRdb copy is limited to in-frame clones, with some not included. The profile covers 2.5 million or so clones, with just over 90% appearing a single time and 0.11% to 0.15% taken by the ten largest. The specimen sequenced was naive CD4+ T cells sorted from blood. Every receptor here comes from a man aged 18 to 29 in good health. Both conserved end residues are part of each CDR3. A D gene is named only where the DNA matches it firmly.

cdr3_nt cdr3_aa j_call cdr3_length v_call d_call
TGTGCCAGCAGCTTTTCAGATTACGAGCAGTACTTC CASSFSDYEQYF TRBJ2-7 12 TRBV7-9 NA
TGTGCCATCAGTGAGCCACTGACAGGGCGGAAGACTGAAGCTTTCTTT CAISEPLTGRKTEAFF TRBJ1-1 16 TRBV10-3 TRBD1
TGTGCCAGCAGCTTGTTACCCTACGAGCAGTACTTC CASSLLPYEQYF TRBJ2-7 12 TRBV7-2 NA
TGTGCCAGCTCACAAACCCGGGGGCGCACTAATGAAAAACTGTTTTTT CASSQTRGRTNEKLFF TRBJ1-4 16 TRBV18 NA
TGTGCCAGCAGCTATTTAGAGGCAACTAATGAAAAACTGTTTTTT CASSYLEATNEKLFF TRBJ1-4 15 TRBV7-9 NA
TGTGCCAGCAGCTTGAGTTGGTCACCCCTCCACTTT CASSLSWSPLHF TRBJ1-6 12 TRBV5-6 NA
TGTGCCAGCAGTTGGGACAGGGAGGTGACAGATACGCAGTATTTT CASSWDREVTDTQYF TRBJ2-3 15 TRBV2 TRBD1
TGTGCCAGCAGCCGGTACAGGGACCGGTCCTACGAGCAGTACTTC CASSRYRDRSYEQYF TRBJ2-7 15 TRBV5-5 NA
TGTGCCAGCAGCTCGAGGGACCAACTGGTCAATGAGCAGTTCTTC CASSSRDQLVNEQFF TRBJ2-1 15 TRBV9 NA
TGTGCCAGCTCACCTAAGACAGATCCGAACACTGAAGCTTTCTTT CASSPKTDPNTEAFF TRBJ1-1 15 TRBV18 NA
TGTGCCAGCAGTCGTCCGACTAGCGGGGGGGCCGAAAAGACCCAGTACTTC CASSRPTSGGAEKTQYF TRBJ2-5 17 TRBV6-4 TRBD2
TGTGCCAGCAGCGATTATAGCGCACCCACAGATACGCAGTATTTT CASSDYSAPTDTQYF TRBJ2-3 15 TRBV7-9 NA
TGTGCCAGCAGGTGGGGGGAGAATGAGCAGTTCTTC CASRWGENEQFF TRBJ2-1 12 TRBV5-4 NA